This T cell receptor beta chain was observed in a study of cytomegalovirus exposure and HLA in healthy donors. Study-level points and caveats: Researchers counted around 150 TCR beta chains as cytomegalovirus-associated.

V trimming: 10 bases; J trimming: 6 bases; junction bases outside the gene matches: 11. Germline loops: CDR1 ENHRY, CDR2 SYGVKD. The CDR3 loop spans 14 amino acids. A remark on this clone: Its specificity is unknown.

The PCR ran on 60 Vbeta and 13 Jbeta primers. Produced via immunoSEQ multiplex PCR; TCRdb's table is partial and in-frame only. The table has 150,000 to 190,000 clones, roughly 80% seen once. The chain combines TRBV10-3 with TRBJ2-7; 11 bases match TRBD1. Sample: PBMCs. The TCR comes from a woman between 50 and 59 years old in good health and CMV-seropositive. The CDR3, as DNA: TGTGCCACACGTCCGGGACAGGGGGAAACCGAGCAGTACTTC. Amino acids: CATRPGQGETEQYF.